This T cell receptor (beta chain) was sequenced in a study of cytomegalovirus exposure and HLA in healthy donors listed by TCRdb under 2017. Notes on the research overall: In an earlier analysis of roughly 590 of the donors, roughly 300 Gb of sequence data and 117 million unique TCR beta sequences from some 170 million T cells were reported. An early release that covered fewer than 800 HLA-typed donors contained 250 to 350 gigabases of sequencing data and about 93 million unique TCR sequences. The genetic ancestry cluster associated with self-reported Caucasian donors included over 80% of the roughly 410 genotyped donors. The study aimed to test whether signatures of past pathogen exposure could be identified by cataloging public T cell receptors. The T cell repertoires of 666 subjects were profiled by immunosequencing and related to cytomegalovirus serostatus. A separate validation cohort of approximately 130 different subjects was used in addition to the 666-subject first cohort. The study combined high-throughput TCR immunosequencing, statistical association of individual TCRs with disease status, and machine learning to predict cytomegalovirus infection status. A later analysis re-analyzed previously published TCR beta repertoires from 500 to 700 donors and added high-resolution HLA genotyping to study TCR occurrence patterns. Rather than drawing on any new phenotypic data, the later analysis identified candidate immune exposures from TCR beta sequences and the way those sequences occurred across donors. An earlier analysis of 587 of the donors used high-throughput TCR beta sequencing to judge whether each TCR beta V gene segment behaved as functional or pseudogenic. Donor age, sex, ethnicity and CMV serostatus were compiled together with the repertoire data. A later genetic analysis used genome-wide SNP genotypes for about 65% of the roughly 670 donors, treating that subset as a discovery cohort. Every repertoire in the discovery cohort had been generated on one and the same sequencing platform. HLA typing included class I and class II loci at four-digit resolution. The number of typed donors differed by locus: 629-630 for A, B, C, DRB1 and DQB1; approximately 540 for DQA1; some 590 for DPA1; and some 450 for DPB1. Because of strong linkage in the cohort, roughly five DR-DQ haplotypes were treated as single units for association and clustering. Among about 390 genotyped donors of the cohort, an average of 235,054 unique TCR beta nucleotide sequences were sequenced per donor, around 20% of them non-productive. What the work shows at the level of the full study, not this receptor alone: It was suggested by the authors that the approach could potentially be generalized to other disease states and immunological phenotypes. In a later analysis, HLA-associated TCR beta chains showed more clonal expansion and lower generation probabilities than non-associated chains that were equally common. An association between a missense DCLRE1C variant and V-gene and J-gene trimming of TCR beta chains was found in a later genetic analysis and replicated in an independent cohort. According to a later genetic analysis, donors in an Asian-associated ancestry cluster had fewer N-insertions in productive TCRs than the approximately 710-donor mean. Correlated functional status among segregating V segments might reflect linkage disequilibrium, but an unknown experimental factor could not be ruled out. A total of about 150 TCR beta chains were listed by the study as associated with cytomegalovirus. Because HLA typing was missing for some donors at each locus, association tests included only the typed subset. At a false discovery rate of 0.05, a later analysis linked about 16,000 TCR beta sequences to specific HLA alleles. A later analysis reported that several top co-occurrence clusters appeared linked to parvovirus B19, influenza, CMV and Epstein-Barr virus. A further reported finding was that TCR beta sequences accurately predicted the HLA-A and HLA-B alleles for most subjects in the first cohort. In a later analysis, the rate of TCR association differed among HLA loci, with DRB1 alleles having the most associated TCRs and HLA-C alleles having the fewest. In this cohort, only TCR beta chains were sequenced, and detectable features were limited by the absence of alpha or paired-chain data. The sequencing pipeline was judged likely to have produced a cluster of highly shared sequence variants as a technical artifact. According to a later analysis, most CMV-associated TCR beta chains appeared to be HLA-restricted, and the HLA associations seemed to be driven largely by CMV exposure. Because counts were too low, seventeen rarely observed V segments, including chromosome 9 orphons, were excluded from the earlier analysis of 500 to 700 of the donors. Assigning TCR associations to individual alleles was difficult when HLA alleles, especially DR and DQ, strongly co-occurred. Some IMGT-functional V segments, including TRBV6-2 and TRBV6-3, could not be distinguished by the 87-base-pair reads and were therefore excluded. Broadly in line with IMGT annotations, most TCR beta V segments showed up in productive rearrangements about 87% or about 30% of the time in an earlier analysis of 587 of the donors. For the cohort, immune exposure information was limited to CMV serostatus. Most TCR sequences were seen in very few donors, while some public TCRs were found in many individuals. The classifier was reported to diagnose cytomegalovirus status with high specificity and sensitivity in both the original and validation cohorts. A few of the identified cytomegalovirus-associated TCR beta chains were confirmed in vitro to be specific for cytomegalovirus antigens. Sequencing depth was assumed to be roughly uniform across donors in the presence/absence analyses, though that assumption may not hold.

The V end loses 0 bases and the J end loses 1 base, and a stretch of 9 bases separates them. The CDR3 spans 15 residues, from the cysteine through the phenylalanine. CDR3 DNA only is kept here, 45 bases in frame from base 1. The germline V gene encodes CDR1 SGHRS and CDR2 YFSETQ. Comment on this clone: Its antigen is still unknown. No base qualities exist here, and no much larger clone lies one base off it.

Library method: the immunoSEQ multiplex PCR assay. A mixture of 60 forward primers for TCR Vbeta segments and 13 reverse primers for TCR Jbeta segments was used in the multiplex PCR. The CDR3 region of rearranged TCR beta genes was amplified from genomic DNA with a multiplex PCR assay. The amplified TCR beta libraries were sequenced on the Illumina HiSeq System as 87-base-pair reads. The source study handled its data this way. A later analysis counted about 80 million unique TCR beta chains across the 550 to 700 repertoires, and 9.5 million to 11 million of these chains were shared by at least two donors. To remove PCR and sequencing errors, raw reads were error-corrected and collapsed into unique sequences using a nearest-neighbor algorithm that merged closely related sequences. To assign V, D and J gene segments, CDR3 sequences were aligned to IMGT reference sequences. For a sequence to be retained, a match of at least six nucleotides to both a V gene segment and a J gene segment was required. Rearrangements were classified as productive when the CDR3 lacked stop codons and remained in frame with V and J, and all other rearrangements were classified as non-productive. CDR3 was defined by IMGT convention, running from the second conserved V-encoded cysteine to the conserved J-encoded phenylalanine. The earlier analysis of roughly 590 of the donors excluded sequences that lacked an unambiguous match to a single V gene segment. An earlier analysis of some 610 of the donors called V segments functional above 56.7% productive rearrangements and segregating when the between-donor standard deviation exceeded 5%. A statistical classification framework was built to diagnose cytomegalovirus status from the catalog of TCR beta chain sequences. V and J gene assignment, in a later analysis, came from comparing TCR nucleotide sequences with IMGT/GENE-DB human TR gene sequences. A later analysis assigned CDR3 sequences and most-parsimonious VDJ recombination scenarios with the TCRdist pipeline. In a later analysis, every TCR beta chain was defined by the combination of its CDR3 amino acid sequence and its V-gene family, and reads without a unique V-gene family were dropped. As a way to deal with suspected cross-contamination and a sequencing artifact, a later analysis dropped hundreds of nucleotide sequences that were highly shared and had low generation probability. A later analysis calculated a clonal expansion index for each public chain from normalized within-repertoire ranks of inferred template counts. A later analysis computed generation probabilities with a VDJ recombination model fitted to out-of-frame rearrangements, and checked the results against IGoR. In a later analysis, TCR-TCR, TCR-HLA and TCR-CMV co-occurrence was scored with hypergeometric tests, and a repertoire-size bias correction was applied to TCR pairs. In a later analysis, false discovery rates were estimated by permuting HLA or CMV assignments 20 times. In a later analysis, co-occurring TCRs were grouped using DBSCAN, and TCRdist sequence similarity was added for clustering within HLA-allele-positive subsets. Co-occurrence clustering excluded repertoires with fewer than 30,000 or more than 120,000 public chains, plus five with anomalous nucleotide sharing. TCRdb took this table from immuneACCESS and kept in-frame rearrangements with V and J called. Such tables lack part of the clones; where checked against another copy, unresolved V genes explain under half of the gap, and the rest is unexplained. The V and J calls and clone size come from that table; D and trimming were worked out from the DNA. The sample has 60,000 to 70,000 clones on record, 65% to 85% of them singletons. The top ten clones comprise approximately 3% of the sample.

The cohort was made up of 666 healthy bone marrow donors. All cohort members were sampled while nominally healthy, although unrecorded immune exposures were likely present. The donor was CMV seronegative and belonged to the group of 350 to 400 seronegative cohort members. A peripheral blood sample was collected from each donor, and TCR beta sequencing was performed on peripheral blood mononuclear cells. The Qiagen DNeasy Blood Extraction Kit was used to extract genomic DNA from the blood cell samples. The source of this sequence is a woman in her twenties or thirties in good health and CMV-seronegative. The V and J segments used are TRBV5-1 and TRBJ2-3; the best D guess is TRBD2, with 5 bases matching. Sequencing input: PBMCs. The DNA is as follows: TGCGCCAGCAGCTTGGACCTAGCAGGCACAGATACGCAGTATTTT. Its translation is CASSLDLAGTDTQYF.